A selection of T cell receptor beta chains follows, all from one sample in a study of cytomegalovirus exposure and HLA in healthy donors. Produced via immunoSEQ multiplex PCR; TCRdb's table is partial and in-frame only. Among roughly 150,000 clones, roughly 91% were seen once, and the ten largest hold 2.5% to 3.5%. The sequencing input was PBMCs. These receptors were taken from a man younger than 30 in good health and CMV-seronegative. CDR3s include the opening cysteine and the closing phenylalanine or tryptophan. The order of the fields is V gene, J gene, D gene, clone size, CDR3 DNA, CDR3 protein. D genes are given only for firm matches. Clone size, where shown, is once, few, many, or a class for clones that have expanded.

>TRBV5-1|TRBJ2-3|TRBD2|.
TGCGCCAGCACCGGACTAGTCGCCACAGATACGCAGTATTTT
CASTGLVATDTQYF
>TRBV27|TRBJ2-5|.|.
TGTGCCAGCAGTTCCAACCTACAGGGAGACGACCGAGAGACCCAGTACTTC
CASSSNLQGDDRETQYF
>TRBV27|TRBJ2-3|.|once
TGTGCCAGCAGTTTATCTAGCCACCTCCCGGATACGCAGTATTTT
CASSLSSHLPDTQYF
>TRBV27|TRBJ2-1|.|.
TGTGCCAGCAGTTTAACCAGGGCCCCCTACAATGAGCAGTTCTTC
CASSLTRAPYNEQFF
>TRBV4-1|TRBJ1-1|.|.
TGCGCCAGCAGCCAAGCCGTCGGGTTCACTGAAGCTTTCTTT
CASSQAVGFTEAFF
>TRBV19|TRBJ2-7|.|.
TGTGCCACCCAGCCGGGTCCCAACTACGAGCAGTACTTC
CATQPGPNYEQYF
>TRBV29-1|TRBJ2-2|.|.
TGCAGCGTTGGCCCGGGACTGGAGGGCGGGGAGCTGTTTTTT
CSVGPGLEGGELFF
>TRBV6-1|TRBJ1-5|.|.
TGTGCCAGCAGTGTCGGGGATGGGAATCAGCCCCAGCATTTT
CASSVGDGNQPQHF
>TRBV19|TRBJ2-2|TRBD2|.
TGTGCCAGTAGTATACTAGCGGGAGTGGGTAGTGGCGGGGAGCTGTTTTTT
CASSILAGVGSGGELFF
>TRBV15|TRBJ1-1|TRBD1|.
TGTGCCACCAGCAGTCTTTCGGACAGGGGTGAAGCTTTCTTT
CATSSLSDRGEAFF
>TRBV27|TRBJ2-1|.|.
TGTGCCAGCAGTTTAGGTCCGGGCAATGAGCAGTTCTTC
CASSLGPGNEQFF
>TRBV4-2|TRBJ1-1|.|.
TGTGCCAGCAGCCTCCCCGGGGGTCGTGAAGCTTTCTTT
CASSLPGGREAFF
>TRBV27|TRBJ2-1|TRBD2|.
TGTGCCAGCAGTTTTTTTGGACTAGCGGGAGGGCCGATCGATGAGCAGTTCTTC
CASSFFGLAGGPIDEQFF
>TRBV4-3|TRBJ2-7|.|.
TGCGCCAGCAGCCAAGATATTAACAGACCCTACGAGCAGTACTTC
CASSQDINRPYEQYF
>TRBV6-5|TRBJ2-5|.|.
TGTGCCAGCAGTTCGACTTACCAAGAGACCCAGTACTTC
CASSSTYQETQYF
>TRBV9|TRBJ2-1|TRBD2|once
TGTGCCAGCAGAAGACTAGCAGGAAGAAAGGAGCAGTTCTTC
CASRRLAGRKEQFF
>TRBV6-6|TRBJ2-5|TRBD1|.
TGTGCCAGCAGTGGACAGGCAAAGGAGACCCAGTACTTC
CASSGQAKETQYF
>TRBV7-6|TRBJ1-5|TRBD1|.
TGTGCCAGCAGCTTAGCAGAGGGACAGGGCACGCCCCAGCATTTT
CASSLAEGQGTPQHF
>TRBV5-1|TRBJ2-2|TRBD1|.
TGCGCCAGCAGCTTGGTGAGGGACAGGTCTTTTGGCGGGGAGCTGTTTTTT
CASSLVRDRSFGGELFF
>TRBV28|TRBJ1-5|.|.
TGTGCCAGCAGCTCCAAGCCCCAGGGAAGAGATCAGCCCCAGCATTTT
CASSSKPQGRDQPQHF
>TRBV13|TRBJ2-3|TRBD2|medium-sized
TGTGCCAGCAGCTTTACTAGCGGGAGGGCCTCGGATACGCAGTATTTT
CASSFTSGRASDTQYF
>TRBV7-2|TRBJ2-7|.|.
TGTGCCAGCAGCTTAGCGGGGCACTCCTACGAGCAGTACTTC
CASSLAGHSYEQYF
>TRBV4-3|TRBJ2-5|.|.
TGCGCCAGCAGCCTACAGTACGAAGAGACCCAGTACTTC
CASSLQYEETQYF
>TRBV7-8|TRBJ1-1|TRBD1|.
TGTGCCAGCCGGCCCAGGGGGATTAACACTGAAGCTTTCTTT
CASRPRGINTEAFF
>TRBV29-1|TRBJ2-2|TRBD1|.
TGCAGCGCCCAGGGGGTCACCGGGGAGCTGTTTTTT
CSAQGVTGELFF